This TCR beta chain derives from a study of T cells after yellow fever vaccination. Regarding the study as a whole: By day 5 rather than day 15, the secondary response had peaked, though it was weaker.

Germline V gives CDR1 MNHEY, CDR2 SMNVEV (reference sequence). The CDR3 loop spans 11 amino acids. Trimming shortened V by 11 bases and J by 5 bases, and 12 bases separated the two germline ends. Remarks on this clonotype: The target antigen is unknown.

Making TCR cDNA involved 5'RACE template switching, which added UMIs and a universal primer site. TCRdb re-analysed the 5' RACE reads in MiXCR, keeping a single row per CDR3 protein. This sample yields nearly 550,000 distinct CDR3 sequences, of which about 19% are seen a single time; approximately 15% belongs to the top ten. This sequence was found in a young man who received the YFV17D yellow fever vaccine. The starting material was PBMCs, obtained 15 days after the yellow fever booster vaccination. The chain is built from TRBV27 and TRBJ2-5, with D perhaps matching TRBD2 (6 bases). CDR3 in DNA: TGTGCCCTAAAGGCGGGGGAGACCCAGTACTTC. It specifies CALKAGETQYF.